This TCR beta chain is from a study of shared clonotypes between healthy human individuals. Study as a whole: The donor pool was made up of a couple of women and a few men aged 18 to 49.

Healthy HIV-negative adults with no recent acute infections or vaccinations were recruited as donors. CD45RA+ naive and CD45RA-negative memory subsets were separated from CD4+ cells. Germline V gene lookup returns CDR1 MDHEN and CDR2 SYDVKM. The CDR3 consists of 13 residues. V lost 3 bases to trimming and J lost 3 bases, with 5 bases between them. Per the authors' pipeline: From ImmunoSEQ came sequences covering only the junction and carrying no quality scores, so filtering differed. Here immunoSEQ multiplex PCR was the method, and the copy in TCRdb shows in-frame clones only, minus some. V and J calls and clone size are copied from that table; D and trimming were computed from the DNA. The sample lists approximately 2.4 million clones; almost 96% were seen once.

The receptor comes from a man aged 18 to 30 in good health. The chain recombines TRBV28 with TRBJ1-4; unclear D gene. Sample: naive CD4+ T cells sorted from blood. Indicated subset: CD45RA+ positively selected. The CDR3 loop is CASSFRPNEKLFF. The CDR3 DNA sequence: TGTGCCAGCAGTTTTAGGCCTAATGAAAAACTGTTTTTT. Full variable domain (rest looked up from reference TRBV28 and TRBJ1-4): DVKVTQSSRYLVKRTGEKVFLECVQDMDHENMFWYRQDPGLGLRLIYFSYDVKMKEKGDIPEGYSVSREKKERFSLILESASTNQTSMYLCASSFRPNEKLFFGSGTQLSVL.